These 15 T cell receptor beta chains share one sample of origin, sequenced in a study of blood T cell repertoires in COVID-19. TCRdb's table, derived via immunoSEQ multiplex PCR, lists solely in-frame clones and lacks some. This table has 200,000 or so clones, around 85% appearing once. What was sequenced was peripheral blood. These receptors came from a woman in her fifties or sixties with acute or convalescent COVID-19.

The chain recombines TRBV9 with TRBJ2-3; D remains ambiguous. Trimming took 5 bases from V and 3 from J, leaving 22 bases between them. The CDR3 extends over 17 amino acids. Per germline, CDR1 SGDLS and CDR2 YYNGEE. In DNA, the CDR3 is TGTGCCAGCAGACCCTTTGGCGGATCAATCGGAACAGATACGCAGTATTTT. This encodes CASRPFGGSIGTDTQYF.

J is TRBJ2-5 and V is TRBV5-4; 9 nucleotides align to TRBD2. Germline CDR1 and CDR2: SGHNT and YYREEE (reference sequence). V shed 4 bases, J shed 5 bases, and the junction held 9 bases outside the gene matches. The CDR3 contains 15 residues. The CDR3 protein is CASSPAGGRPETQYF. CDR3 bases: TGTGCCAGCAGCCCGGCGGGGGGGCGACCGGAGACCCAGTACTTC. The full variable domain, in which reference TRBV5-4 and TRBJ2-5 provide the parts outside the CDR3, is ETGVTQSPTHLIKTRGQQVTLRCSSQSGHNTVSWYQQALGQGPQFIFQYYREEENGRGNFPPRFSGLQFPNYSSELNVNALELDDSALYLCASSPAGGRPETQYFGPGTRLLVL.

The J gene is TRBJ2-7, the V gene TRBV28; 10 bases agree with TRBD1. Germline CDR1 is MDHEN and CDR2 is SYDVKM. CDR3 length: 14 amino acids. Trimming cost V 10 bases and J 2 bases; bases outside gene matches: 8. CDR3 coding DNA: TGTGCCACCACCGGGACAGGGGCCACCTACGAGCAGTACTTC. It is translated as CATTGTGATYEQYF.

The chain recombines TRBV9 with TRBJ2-5; D might be TRBD2 (5 bases). The CDR3 length is 15 residues. In germline, CDR1 is SGDLS, CDR2 YYNGEE. Between the trimmed V and J ends, which lost 0 bases and 4 bases, there was a span of 13 bases. The CDR3 coding sequence is TGTGCCAGCAGCGTAGTGGTGGGAGTCGGAGAGACCCAGTACTTC. Translating it yields CASSVVVGVGETQYF.

The CDR3 coding sequence is TGTGCCAGCAGCCAAGTCCGATTTTGGGACAGGGAGGACACCGGGGAGCTGTTTTTT. This translates into CASSQVRFWDREDTGELFF. The J gene is TRBJ2-2, the V gene TRBV3-1 (or the pseudogene TRBV3-2); 9 bases line up with TRBD1. The CDR3 extends over 19 amino acids. Per the germline V gene, CDR1 is LGHDT and CDR2 is YNNKEL (reference sequence). V lost 1 base and J lost 3; bases outside the gene matches: 12.

The V and J genes are TRBV19 and TRBJ2-5, with D maybe TRBD1 (7 bases). The CDR3 loop spans 16 amino acids. Germline V CDR1 and CDR2: LNHDA, SQIVND (reference sequence). The V gene lost 5 bases and the J gene lost 1 base, with 17 bases spanning the gap. In DNA, the CDR3 is TGTGCCAGTAGTGCACGCGGGACAGCGACCCAAGAGACCCAGTACTTC. Protein: CASSARGTATQETQYF.

This chain joins TRBV19 and TRBJ2-7; D not resolved. The CDR3 runs to 14 residues. Trimming took off 3 bases at V and 0 bases at J, with 9 bases between the two ends. In germline, CDR1 is LNHDA, CDR2 SQIVND (reference sequence). The DNA for the CDR3 is TGTGCCAGTAGTATTAAGTTGCGCTCCTACGAGCAGTACTTC. Translated: CASSIKLRSYEQYF.

Only a few counts were recorded for this clone. This chain connects TRBV7-2 to TRBJ2-1; D gene uncertain. Trimming took off 3 bases at V and 5 bases at J, with 14 bases between the two ends. This CDR3 region has 15 residues. Germline values: CDR1 SGHTA, CDR2 FQGNSA. The CDR3 DNA reads as TGTGCCAGCAGCTTTGACGGAGCCGACCACAATGAGCAGTTCTTC. Translation: CASSFDGADHNEQFF.

The chain uses TRBV11-2 and TRBJ1-6; D is uncertain. CDR3 length: 15 residues. Per germline, CDR1 SGHAT and CDR2 FQNNGV. Between the trimmed V and J ends, which lost 5 bases and 7 bases, there was a span of 15 bases. The CDR3 sequence: CASSRSPAGNSPLHF. CDR3 nucleotide sequence: TGTGCCAGCAGCCGAAGCCCGGCGGGGAATTCACCCCTCCACTTT.

The CDR3 nucleotides read TGTGCCAGCATCAAAGAAGGGGATCAGGGTGAAGCTTTCTTT. Encoded protein: CASIKEGDQGEAFF. The chain is built from TRBV6-5 and TRBJ1-1; weak D call: TRBD1 (5 bases). Germline V gene sequence: CDR1 MNHEY, CDR2 SVGAGI. CDR3 length: 14 amino acids. The ends were cut back, 7 bases at V and 7 bases at J, with 19 bases in the middle.

The rearrangement links TRBV5-1 to TRBJ2-7; 7 positions agree with TRBD2. With V trimmed by 6 bases and J by 1 base, 7 bases remained unmatched. Germline-derived CDR1 and CDR2 are SGHRS and YFSETQ. This CDR3 region has 14 residues. CDR3 amino acids: CASIPTAGSYEQYF. CDR3 bases: TGCGCCAGCATCCCCACAGCGGGGTCCTACGAGCAGTACTTC.

The V and J genes are TRBV5-4 and TRBJ1-2; perhaps TRBD1 as D (6 bases). The germline V and J ends were trimmed by 1 base and 2 bases, with 12 bases remaining between them. CDR3 length: 15 amino acids. Germline V gene lookup returns CDR1 SGHNT and CDR2 YYREEE (reference sequence). This chain's CDR3 is CASSLWGLGNYGYTF. The CDR3 coding sequence is TGTGCCAGCAGCTTGTGGGGGCTAGGAAACTATGGCTACACCTTC.

V gene TRBV5-1 combines with J gene TRBJ2-2, with TRBD1 matching 8 bases. Germline V CDR1 and CDR2: SGHRS, YFSETQ. V was clipped by 4 bases and J by 1 base; unmatched bases: 6. The CDR3 runs to 16 residues. The CDR3 DNA is TGCGCCAGCAGCGTTCCCGGGACAGGGAACACCGGGGAGCTGTTTTTT. Its protein is CASSVPGTGNTGELFF.

This chain links TRBV5-1 with TRBJ1-1; D is possibly TRBD1 (5 bases). V shed 7 bases and J shed 5 bases, with 15 bases lying between them. CDR1 SGHRS and CDR2 YFSETQ come from the germline V gene. The CDR3 has 13 residues. The CDR3 here is CASFSTGGTEAFF. CDR3 coding DNA: TGCGCCAGCTTTTCTACAGGTGGGACTGAAGCTTTCTTT.

The chain couples TRBV27 to TRBJ2-2, with D perhaps TRBD1 (6 bases). Germline-derived CDR1 and CDR2 are MNHEY and SMNVEV (reference sequence). Trimming removed 6 bases from V and 1 base from J, with 12 bases in between. There are 15 residues in the CDR3. The CDR3 protein is CASSNRDMNTGELFF. CDR3 DNA: TGTGCCAGCAGCAACCGGGACATGAACACCGGGGAGCTGTTTTTT.